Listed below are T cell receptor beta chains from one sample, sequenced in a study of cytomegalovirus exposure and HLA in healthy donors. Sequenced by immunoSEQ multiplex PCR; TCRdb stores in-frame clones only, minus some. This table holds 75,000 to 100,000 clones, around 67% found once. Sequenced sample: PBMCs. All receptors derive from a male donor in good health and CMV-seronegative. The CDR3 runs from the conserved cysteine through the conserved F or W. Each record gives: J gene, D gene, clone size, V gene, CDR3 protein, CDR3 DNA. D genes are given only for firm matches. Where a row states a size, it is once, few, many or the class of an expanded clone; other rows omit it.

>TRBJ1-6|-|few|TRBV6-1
CASSVTDNSPLHF
TGTGCCAGCAGTGTGACAGATAATTCACCCCTCCACTTT
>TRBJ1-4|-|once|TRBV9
CASSVVGAQNEKLFF
TGTGCCAGCAGCGTAGTGGGGGCTCAGAATGAAAAACTGTTTTTT
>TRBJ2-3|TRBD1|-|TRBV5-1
CASSLTGGGTDTQYF
TGCGCCAGCAGCTTGACAGGGGGTGGCACAGATACGCAGTATTTT
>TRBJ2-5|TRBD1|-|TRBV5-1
CASSLVRGRETQYF
TGCGCCAGCAGCTTGGTTAGGGGGCGTGAGACCCAGTACTTC
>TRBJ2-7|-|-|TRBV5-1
CASSSTKTYEQYF
TGCGCCAGCAGTAGCACCAAAACCTACGAGCAGTACTTC
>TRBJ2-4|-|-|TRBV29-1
CSVETRQDIGRAKNIQYF
TGCAGCGTTGAGACCCGACAGGATATCGGACGGGCCAAAAACATTCAGTACTTC
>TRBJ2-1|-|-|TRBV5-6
CASSFRGSEQFF
TGTGCCAGCAGCTTCAGGGGAAGTGAGCAGTTCTTC
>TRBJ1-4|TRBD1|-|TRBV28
CASSPGQGSNEKLFF
TGTGCCAGCAGCCCCGGACAGGGATCTAATGAAAAACTGTTTTTT
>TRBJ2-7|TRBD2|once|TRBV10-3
CAISGGGGDEQYF
TGTGCCATCAGTGGGGGGGGAGGTGACGAGCAGTACTTC
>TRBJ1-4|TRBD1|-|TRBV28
CATGTEGGEKLFF
TGTGCCACCGGGACAGAGGGCGGTGAAAAACTGTTTTTT
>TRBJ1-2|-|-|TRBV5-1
CASSSQSNYGYTF
TGCGCCAGCAGCTCACAGAGTAACTATGGCTACACCTTC
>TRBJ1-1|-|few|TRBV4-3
CASSQDGRGTEAFF
TGCGCCAGCAGCCAAGACGGCCGGGGAACTGAAGCTTTCTTT
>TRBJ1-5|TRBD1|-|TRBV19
CASSTTGGGYSNQPQHF
TGTGCCAGTAGTACCACAGGGGGCGGCTATAGCAATCAGCCCCAGCATTTT
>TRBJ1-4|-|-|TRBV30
CAWRDRQNSGEKLFF
TGTGCCTGGAGGGATCGACAGAATTCAGGCGAAAAACTGTTTTTT
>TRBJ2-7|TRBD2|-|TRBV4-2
CASSQDLRTSGYEQYF
TGTGCCAGCAGCCAAGATCTCCGGACTAGCGGATACGAGCAGTACTTC
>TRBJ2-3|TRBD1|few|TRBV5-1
CASSSGQASTDTQYF
TGCGCCAGCAGCTCTGGACAGGCTAGCACAGATACGCAGTATTTT
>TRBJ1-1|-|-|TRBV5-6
CASSLISTSGNTEAFF
TGTGCCAGCAGCTTGATCTCAACATCGGGGAACACTGAAGCTTTCTTT
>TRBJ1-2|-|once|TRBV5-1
CASSLESGRSANYGYTF
TGCGCCAGCAGCTTGGAATCCGGCAGGTCTGCTAACTATGGCTACACCTTC